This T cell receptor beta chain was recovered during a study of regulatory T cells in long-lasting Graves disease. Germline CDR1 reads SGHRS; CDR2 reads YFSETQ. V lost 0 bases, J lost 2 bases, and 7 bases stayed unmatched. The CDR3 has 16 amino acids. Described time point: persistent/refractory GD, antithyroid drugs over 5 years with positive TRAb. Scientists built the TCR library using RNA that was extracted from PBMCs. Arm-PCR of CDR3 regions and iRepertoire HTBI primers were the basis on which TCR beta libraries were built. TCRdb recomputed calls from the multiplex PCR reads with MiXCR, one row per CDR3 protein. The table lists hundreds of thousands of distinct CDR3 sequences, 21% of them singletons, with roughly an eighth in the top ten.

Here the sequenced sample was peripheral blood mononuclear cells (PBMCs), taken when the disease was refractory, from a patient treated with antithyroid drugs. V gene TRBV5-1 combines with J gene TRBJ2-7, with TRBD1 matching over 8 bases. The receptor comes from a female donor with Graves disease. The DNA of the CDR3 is TGCGCCAGCAGCTTGGAAGGGCAGGGGGCACCCTACGAGCAGTACTTC. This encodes CASSLEGQGAPYEQYF. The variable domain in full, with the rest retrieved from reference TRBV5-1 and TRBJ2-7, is KAGVTQTPRYLIKTRGQQVTLSCSPISGHRSVSWYQQTPGQGLQFLFEYFSETQRNKGNFPGRFSGRQFSNSRSEMNVSTLELGDSALYLCASSLEGQGAPYEQYFGPGTRLTVT.